A single sample is the source of the 20 T cell receptor beta chains below, sequenced in a study of blood T cell repertoires in COVID-19. This table comes from immunoSEQ multiplex PCR, and its TCRdb copy is limited to in-frame clones, with some not included. The data contain 95,000 to 150,000 clones, around three quarters of them singletons. Sequencing was done on a sample of peripheral blood. Receptors originate from a man aged 60 to 75 with active or convalescent COVID-19.

This clone occurred a few times. The chain uses TRBV4-3 and TRBJ1-5; D is unresolved. Trimming cost V 2 bases and J 4 bases, with 18 bases left between them. CDR3 length: 17 residues. Germline lookup yields CDR1 LGHNA and CDR2 YSLEER. CDR3 sequence (DNA): TGCGCCAGCAGCCAACTCCATGGCGGGGTTGGGAATCAGCCCCAGCATTTT. It encodes CASSQLHGGVGNQPQHF.

The V gene is TRBV29-1, the J gene TRBJ1-1; D is unresolved. The CDR3 totals 13 residues. Trimming stripped 4 bases from V and 1 base from J, with 10 bases between. Germline V gene sequence: CDR1 SQVTM, CDR2 ANQGSEA. The CDR3 DNA sequence: TGCAGCGTTGGGGGAGGAGGGAACACTGAAGCTTTCTTT. Encoded protein: CSVGGGGNTEAFF.

This chain links TRBV7-2 with TRBJ2-5, with a tentative D call TRBD2 (5 bases). CDR1 is SGHTA and CDR2 is FQGNSA in the germline V gene. V lost 1 base and J lost 5, with 17 bases in between. CDR3 length: 16 residues. CDR3 region: CASSLEVKASWETQYF. CDR3 nucleotide sequence: TGTGCCAGCAGCTTAGAGGTTAAGGCTAGCTGGGAGACCCAGTACTTC.

The chain joins TRBV28 to TRBJ2-5, with a possible D match to TRBD1 (6 bases). V lost 6 bases, J lost 2 bases, and 16 bases lay in between. The CDR3 is 15 amino acids. Germline CDR1 reads MDHEN; CDR2 reads SYDVKM. DNA for the CDR3: TGTGCCAGCAGCCCTGTTGACAGGACACAAGAGACCCAGTACTTC. Amino acids: CASSPVDRTQETQYF.

The chain uses TRBV7-2 and TRBJ2-7, with 14 bases that match TRBD2. CDR3 length: 16 amino acids. Trimming took 2 bases from V and 7 from J; bases not matched to a gene: 7. Germline V gene data show CDR1 as SGHTA and CDR2 as FQGNSA. CDR3: CASSLWTSGGPSEQYF. In nucleotides, the CDR3 is TGTGCCAGCAGCTTATGGACTAGCGGGGGGCCCTCGGAGCAGTACTTC.

This clone was found a few times. The J gene is TRBJ2-1, the V gene TRBV7-8; 10 nucleotides line up with TRBD2. The CDR3 contains 14 residues. V was clipped by 1 base and J by 6 bases; unmatched bases: 0. Germline CDR1 reads SGHVS; CDR2 reads FQNEAQ. In DNA form, the CDR3 reads TGTGCCAGCAGCTTAGGGACTAGCGGCAATGAGCAGTTCTTC. Amino acids: CASSLGTSGNEQFF.

The genes are TRBV2 and TRBJ2-2, with a tentative D call TRBD1 (5 bases). V lost 4 bases and J 7 bases, leaving 13 bases between the germline ends. CDR3 length: 14 amino acids. Germline loops: CDR1 SNHLY, CDR2 FYNNEI. CDR3 loop: CASSVQRQGGELFF. Written as DNA, the CDR3 is TGTGCCAGCAGTGTCCAGCGTCAGGGCGGGGAGCTGTTTTTT.

This clone was counted once. The rearrangement links TRBV7-9 to TRBJ2-7; the D gene is possibly TRBD1 (5 bases). This CDR3 contains 15 residues. Germline values: CDR1 SEHNR, CDR2 FQNEAQ (reference sequence). V lost 5 bases, J lost 6 bases, and 20 bases lay in between. The CDR3 sequence: CASSLTRPRTLEQYF. The CDR3 nucleotides read TGTGCCAGCAGCCTTACACGGCCCCGGACACTCGAGCAGTACTTC.

The rearrangement uses TRBV5-1 and TRBJ2-6, with D tentatively TRBD2 (6 bases). CDR1 and CDR2 (germline): SGHRS, YFSETQ. The CDR3 runs 19 residues. Trimming cost V 3 bases and J 1 base, with 20 bases left between them. Here the CDR3 reads CASSYQVGRLGSGANVLTF. CDR3 sequence (DNA): TGCGCCAGCAGCTACCAAGTGGGCAGACTAGGGTCTGGGGCCAACGTCCTGACTTTC.

This clone came up a few times. This rearrangement joins TRBV28 to TRBJ1-1; the D gene is possibly TRBD1 (6 bases). The CDR3 consists of 13 residues. CDR1 is MDHEN, CDR2 SYDVKM, per germline. The V and J ends lost 10 bases and 0 bases respectively, with 12 bases between them. In DNA form, the CDR3 reads TGTGCCATAGGGGACACAATGAACACTGAAGCTTTCTTT. Its protein is CAIGDTMNTEAFF.

The chain employs TRBV20-1 and TRBJ2-7, with 7 bases identical to TRBD2. CDR1 is DFQATT, CDR2 SNEGSKA, per germline (reference sequence). The CDR3 loop spans 13 amino acids. V lost 3 bases and J lost 0; bases outside the gene matches: 2. In DNA form, the CDR3 reads TGCAGTGCTAGTAAGCGGGACTCCTACGAGCAGTACTTC. This translates into CSASKRDSYEQYF.

This clone was found a few times. V and J are TRBV19 and TRBJ2-3; 9 bases map to TRBD2. The CDR3 spans 19 residues. With V trimmed by 1 base and J by 0 bases, 11 bases remained unmatched. Germline CDR1 LNHDA, CDR2 SQIVND (reference sequence). CDR3 sequence: CASSIGQEGLAWSTDTQYF. The CDR3, as DNA: TGTGCCAGTAGTATAGGGCAGGAAGGACTAGCGTGGAGCACAGATACGCAGTATTTT. The full variable domain, in which reference TRBV19 and TRBJ2-3 provide the parts outside the CDR3, is DGGITQSPKYLFRKEGQNVTLSCEQNLNHDAMYWYRQDPGQGLRLIYYSQIVNDFQKGDIAEGYSVSREKKESFPLTVTSAQKNPTAFYLCASSIGQEGLAWSTDTQYFGPGTRLTVL.

The V gene is TRBV27, the J gene TRBJ2-1, with TRBD2 matching 10 bases. The germline V gene has CDR1 MNHEY and CDR2 SMNVEV (reference sequence). V lost 5 bases, J lost 5 bases, and 3 bases stayed unmatched. The CDR3 runs to 14 residues. The CDR3 spells CASSISGRNNEQFF. The CDR3 nucleotides are TGTGCCAGCAGTATTAGCGGGAGGAACAATGAGCAGTTCTTC.

This clone was seen only a few times. The genes are TRBV4-1 and TRBJ1-2, with D unresolved. V was trimmed by 4 bases and J by 7 bases, leaving 13 bases between them. This CDR3 comprises 13 residues. Germline V gives CDR1 MGHRA, CDR2 YSYEKL. CDR3 bases: TGCGCCAGCAGCCCTCGAGGATCCTTTGGCTACACCTTC. Translation: CASSPRGSFGYTF.

The chain has TRBV14 and TRBJ2-7; 7 bases are a match to TRBD2. The CDR3 sequence is 14 residues long. Germline-derived CDR1 and CDR2 are SGHDN and FVKESK. Trimming cost V 4 bases and J 5 bases; bases outside gene matches: 8. This CDR3 is CASSLGREKNEQYF. The CDR3, as DNA: TGTGCCAGCAGCCTCGGGCGGGAGAAGAACGAGCAGTACTTC. The full variable domain, with the rest looked up from reference TRBV14 and TRBJ2-7, is EAGVTQFPSHSVIEKGQTVTLRCDPISGHDNLYWYRRVMGKEIKFLLHFVKESKQDESGMPNNRFLAERTGGTYSTLKVQPAELEDSGVYFCASSLGREKNEQYFGPGTRLTVT.

The gene calls are TRBV7-2 and TRBJ2-5, with D maybe TRBD2 (5 bases). This CDR3 has 15 residues. Germline CDR1 SGHTA, CDR2 FQGNSA. V was shortened by 5 bases and J by 2 bases, with 15 bases between the two germline ends. CDR3 nucleotides: TGTGCCAGCAGCCGGGCGGGCAGCCATCAAGAGACCCAGTACTTC. Its protein product is CASSRAGSHQETQYF.

This clone has only one observation. V usage is TRBV6-2 or TRBV6-3 and J usage is TRBJ1-1; D call uncertain. Trimming stripped 0 bases from V and 10 bases from J, with 9 bases between. The V gene's germline CDR1 is MNHEY and CDR2 SVGEGT. This CDR3 spans 12 amino acids. The CDR3 sequence is CASSYSEGTAFF. Written as DNA, the CDR3 is TGTGCCAGCAGTTACTCTGAGGGCACAGCTTTCTTT.

The chain couples TRBV28 to TRBJ1-1, with D unresolved. Trimming pared 7 bases from V and 5 bases from J, leaving 14 bases between. Germline-derived CDR1 and CDR2 are MDHEN and SYDVKM. The CDR3 runs to 13 residues. CDR3 loop: CASTGHLRTEAFF. CDR3 DNA sequence: TGTGCCAGCACTGGGCACCTACGGACTGAAGCTTTCTTT.

The rearrangement uses TRBV6-5 and TRBJ2-3, with D perhaps TRBD2 (5 bases). Germline V gene data show CDR1 as MNHEY and CDR2 as SVGAGI. V was clipped by 3 bases and J by 2 bases, with 9 bases between them. The CDR3 is 14 residues long. The CDR3 sequence is CASSYEGNTDTQYF. Written as DNA, the CDR3 is TGTGCCAGCAGTTATGAGGGCAACACAGATACGCAGTATTTT.

The chain joins TRBV27 to TRBJ2-7; D unresolved. V was cut by 5 bases and J by 1 base, with 6 bases left in between. CDR3 length equals 12 residues. CDR1 is MNHEY, CDR2 SMNVEV, per germline (reference sequence). CDR3 sequence: CASSPSSYEQYF. The CDR3 nucleotides are TGTGCCAGCAGTCCTAGTTCCTACGAGCAGTACTTC.